The 23 T cell receptor beta chains listed next were all sequenced from one sample in a study of CD8 T cells in ankylosing spondylitis. TCRdb analysed the 5' RACE reads with MiXCR anew, one entry per CDR3 protein. The sample yields under 7,000 distinct CDR3 sequences, approximately 2.3% seen once. The sequencing sample was made of blood, either unsorted or a sorted T cell fraction (not recorded which). These receptor sequences come from a male donor with ankylosing spondylitis or in good health (not recorded which).

This clonotype is categorized as medium-sized. The CDR3 DNA sequence: TGTGCCAGCAGCGTAGGACCCCCGGGACTAGCGGGAGCAGATACGCAGTATTTT. Protein: CASSVGPPGLAGADTQYF. The chain carries TRBV9 and TRBJ2-3, with TRBD2 matching over 14 bases. Germline CDR1 reads SGDLS; CDR2 reads YYNGEE. V shed 0 bases and J 4 bases; nucleotides not matched to a gene: 7. The CDR3 runs 18 residues.

This clonotype is medium-sized in the sample. This chain joins TRBV9 and TRBJ2-4; 7 bases are a match to TRBD2. The junction had 5 bases not matched to a gene; V was cut back by 4 bases and J by 1 base. Germline V gene data show CDR1 as SGDLS and CDR2 as YYNGEE. The CDR3 loop spans 15 amino acids. The CDR3 region has the DNA TGTGCCAGCAGCCCGGGGGGTAAGGCCAAAAACATTCAGTACTTC. It yields the protein CASSPGGKAKNIQYF.

This clonotype was seen many times. The chain joins TRBV9 to TRBJ2-7; 10 bases line up with TRBD1. Germline CDR1 SGDLS, CDR2 YYNGEE. The V segment lost 3 bases and the J segment 6 bases; nucleotides outside the gene matches: 9. This CDR3 is built from 15 residues. The CDR3 sequence is CASSDGGQGISEQYF. For the CDR3, the DNA is TGTGCCAGCAGCGACGGGGGACAGGGGATTAGCGAGCAGTACTTC.

This clonotype has ten or more counts. The chain combines TRBV9 with TRBJ2-1, with 7 bases lining up with TRBD1. V lost 3 bases, J lost 4 bases, and 4 bases stayed unmatched. The CDR3 length is 14 residues. Germline values: CDR1 SGDLS, CDR2 YYNGEE. The CDR3 protein is CASSAEDRYNEQFF. CDR3 DNA: TGTGCCAGCAGCGCTGAGGACAGGTACAATGAGCAGTTCTTC.

This clonotype was detected ten times or more. The chain recombines TRBV9 with TRBJ2-4; 8 bases line up with TRBD2. The CDR3 has 14 amino acids. Trimming cost V 0 bases and J 6 bases; bases outside gene matches: 2. Germline-derived CDR1 and CDR2 are SGDLS and YYNGEE. CDR3 region: CASSVDTSGNIQYF. The CDR3 nucleotides are TGTGCCAGCAGCGTAGACACTAGCGGAAACATTCAGTACTTC.

This clonotype was seen repeatedly, ten times or more. V and J are TRBV9 and TRBJ1-3; unclear D gene. Germline V gene data show CDR1 as SGDLS and CDR2 as YYNGEE. Trimming removed 2 bases from V and 0 bases from J, with 9 bases in between. CDR3 length equals 15 residues. The CDR3 nucleotides are TGTGCCAGCAGCGTGGACGGGAGCTCTGGAAACACCATATATTTT. Residues: CASSVDGSSGNTIYF.

This clonotype appeared many times. The V gene is TRBV9, the J gene TRBJ2-1; D possibly corresponds to TRBD2 (6 bases). CDR3 length: 18 residues. Trimming removed 0 bases from V and 4 bases from J, with 20 bases in between. Germline assignment: CDR1 SGDLS and CDR2 YYNGEE. DNA for the CDR3: TGTGCCAGCAGCGTAGCTACGGACCGGGACTCAGGATACAATGAGCAGTTCTTC. It encodes CASSVATDRDSGYNEQFF.

This clonotype was seen many times. The chain uses TRBV9 and TRBJ2-2; 11 bases map to TRBD2. The CDR3 sequence is 17 residues long. Germline CDR1 is SGDLS and CDR2 is YYNGEE. The J segment lost 1 base and the V segment lost 3 bases, leaving 5 bases of the junction unmatched. The CDR3 sequence is CASSEGTSGLNTGELFF. The CDR3 coding sequence is TGTGCCAGCAGCGAGGGGACTAGCGGTTTGAACACCGGGGAGCTGTTTTTT. Full variable domain (rest looked up from reference TRBV9 and TRBJ2-2): DSGVTQTPKHLITATGQRVTLRCSPRSGDLSVYWYQQSLDQGLQFLIQYYNGEERAKGNILERFSAQQFPDLHSELNLSSLELGDSALYFCASSEGTSGLNTGELFFGEGSRLTVL.

This clonotype is medium-sized within its sample. The V gene is TRBV9, the J gene TRBJ2-1, with 8 bases that match TRBD2. Germline loops: CDR1 SGDLS, CDR2 YYNGEE. Trimming took 3 bases from V and 5 from J; bases not matched to a gene: 7. The CDR3 consists of 15 residues. The CDR3 nucleotides read TGTGCCAGCAGCGCGAGCGGGAGAATAGACAATGAGCAGTTCTTC. It codes for CASSASGRIDNEQFF.

This clonotype was counted at least ten times. This rearrangement joins TRBV9 to TRBJ2-1; the match to TRBD2 covers 11 bases. Germline trimming cut 3 bases from V and 1 base from J; bases unmatched to any gene: 3. The CDR3 has 16 residues. Germline-derived CDR1 and CDR2 are SGDLS and YYNGEE. CDR3: CASSARLAGSYNEQFF. DNA for the CDR3: TGTGCCAGCAGCGCCCGACTAGCGGGGTCCTACAATGAGCAGTTCTTC.

This clonotype has a count of ten or more. The rearrangement links TRBV9 to TRBJ2-3; weak D call: TRBD2 (6 bases). Germline V gene lookup returns CDR1 SGDLS and CDR2 YYNGEE. V lost 3 bases, J lost 2 bases, and 16 bases lay in between. This CDR3 region has 16 residues. The CDR3 sequence: CASSASTAGLTDTQYF. As DNA, the CDR3 is TGTGCCAGCAGCGCCTCAACGGCGGGACTCACAGATACGCAGTATTTT.

A few counts support this clonotype. The J gene is TRBJ2-2, the V gene TRBV9, with D uncertain. CDR1 is SGDLS and CDR2 is YYNGEE in the germline V gene. The germline V and J ends were trimmed by 0 bases and 3 bases, with 6 bases remaining between them. CDR3 length: 14 residues. This chain's CDR3 is CASSVGSDTGELFF. CDR3 sequence (DNA): TGTGCCAGCAGCGTAGGTTCGGACACCGGGGAGCTGTTTTTT.

Within the sample, this clonotype is medium-sized. The V call is TRBV9, the J call TRBJ2-2, with 13 nucleotides matching TRBD2. There are 16 residues in the CDR3. The V and J ends lost 3 bases and 6 bases, in that order; junction bases with no gene match: 5. Germline V gives CDR1 SGDLS, CDR2 YYNGEE. Here the CDR3 reads CASSALLAGGAGELFF. DNA for the CDR3: TGTGCCAGCAGCGCCCTACTAGCGGGAGGGGCCGGGGAGCTGTTTTTT.

The chain carries TRBV9 and TRBJ2-1; 10 bases align to TRBD2. The CDR3 totals 16 residues. Germline V gene lookup returns CDR1 SGDLS and CDR2 YYNGEE. V lost 0 bases and J lost 6; bases outside the gene matches: 6. The CDR3 spells CASSVESSGGTNEQFF. For the CDR3, the DNA is TGTGCCAGCAGCGTAGAATCTAGCGGGGGTACCAATGAGCAGTTCTTC.

This clonotype was observed many times. The chain combines TRBV9 with TRBJ2-1; D gene unclear. There are 16 residues in the CDR3. CDR1 and CDR2 (germline): SGDLS, YYNGEE. Trimming left V 4 bases short and J 0 bases short, with 14 bases between. CDR3 DNA: TGTGCCAGCAGCCTCGCTGGAGCTAGCTCCTACAATGAGCAGTTCTTC. Amino acids: CASSLAGASSYNEQFF.

This clonotype was found many times. V and J are TRBV9 and TRBJ2-1; 10 bases are shared with TRBD2. Per the germline V gene, CDR1 is SGDLS and CDR2 is YYNGEE. After removal of 4 bases from V and 2 bases from J, the junction contained 3 bases not matched to a gene. The CDR3 totals 15 residues. CDR3 amino acids: CASSPGLAPYNEQFF. The CDR3 region has the DNA TGTGCCAGCAGCCCGGGACTAGCGCCCTACAATGAGCAGTTCTTC.

The CDR3 DNA is TGTGCCAGCAGCACACCCGGACAGGGGCGCGAGACCCAGTACTTC. Translated, it gives CASSTPGQGRETQYF. The V gene is TRBV9, the J gene TRBJ2-5; 9 bases map to TRBD1. The germline V gene has CDR1 SGDLS and CDR2 YYNGEE. The CDR3 consists of 15 residues. J gave up 5 bases and V 4 bases, and 9 bases lay outside the gene matches.

In this sample, this clonotype turned up many times. This chain connects TRBV9 to TRBJ2-1, with D perhaps matching TRBD1 or TRBD2 (5 bases each). CDR3 length equals 17 residues. Germline CDR1 and CDR2: SGDLS and YYNGEE. The V and J ends lost 0 bases and 10 bases respectively, with 23 bases between them. The CDR3 DNA reads as TGTGCCAGCAGCGTAGGAGGGGATCTGGCGGACTTTGGAGAGCAGTTCTTC. Protein sequence: CASSVGGDLADFGEQFF.

The table lists this clonotype with many counts. CDR3 amino acids: CASSVATFGTDTQYF. The CDR3 DNA sequence: TGTGCCAGCAGCGTAGCTACCTTCGGCACAGATACGCAGTATTTT. The chain is built from TRBV9 and TRBJ2-3; D gene ambiguous. The germline gives CDR1 SGDLS, CDR2 YYNGEE. The CDR3 is 15 residues long. Between the trimmed V and J ends, which lost 0 bases and 1 base, there was a span of 9 bases.

This clonotype occurred many times. The chain is built from TRBV9 and TRBJ2-5; D unresolved. From germline, CDR1 is SGDLS and CDR2 YYNGEE. The CDR3 runs to 15 residues. Deletions cut 0 bases from V and 1 base from J, with 10 bases between. Written as DNA, the CDR3 is TGTGCCAGCAGCGTAGACGCGGACCTCCAAGAGACCCAGTACTTC. Its protein product is CASSVDADLQETQYF.

By frequency in the sample, this clonotype is medium-sized (0.01 to 0.1%). The V call is TRBV9, the J call TRBJ2-1, with TRBD2 matching 13 bases. The length of the CDR3 is 16 residues. The V gene's germline CDR1 is SGDLS and CDR2 YYNGEE. With V trimmed by 4 bases and J by 7 bases, 8 bases remained unmatched. CDR3 amino acids: CASSLWGTSGMNEQFF. CDR3 nucleotide sequence: TGTGCCAGCAGCCTCTGGGGGACTAGCGGGATGAATGAGCAGTTCTTC.

This clonotype appeared many times. The V and J genes are TRBV9 and TRBJ2-7, with D perhaps given as TRBD1 or TRBD2 (5 bases each). CDR1 and CDR2 from the germline V gene are SGDLS and YYNGEE. The CDR3 loop spans 14 amino acids. The ends were cut back, 3 bases at V and 6 bases at J, with 16 bases in the middle. For the CDR3, the DNA is TGTGCCAGCAGCGGGAGATCCGGGACGCTCGAGCAGTACTTC. It is translated as CASSGRSGTLEQYF.

This clonotype was detected many times. This chain uses TRBV9 with TRBJ2-3; D is undetermined. Trimming left V 0 bases short and J 2 bases short, with 10 bases between. Germline lookup yields CDR1 SGDLS and CDR2 YYNGEE. This CDR3 comprises 15 residues. The CDR3 nucleotides read TGTGCCAGCAGCGTAGCTGTTAGGATCACAGATACGCAGTATTTT. This encodes CASSVAVRITDTQYF.